Listed here are 2 T cell receptor beta chains from one sample, sequenced in a study of T cell responses to AZD1222 COVID-19 vaccine. Sequencing used immunoSEQ multiplex PCR; TCRdb keeps in-frame clones, though not all of them. Of more than 100,000 clones in the sample, approximately 90% were seen once. This material consisted of peripheral blood, taken on day 0 of AZD1222 vaccination. These receptors all come from an adult in good health.

The rearrangement links TRBV4-3 to TRBJ2-7; 9 bases map to TRBD2. The CDR3 loop spans 18 amino acids. Germline CDR1 is LGHNA and CDR2 is YSLEER. Losses at the gene ends were 2 bases for V and 1 base for J; bases not matched to a gene: 12. The CDR3 loop reads CASSQRSATSGTSYEQYF. DNA for the CDR3: TGCGCCAGCAGCCAACGTTCTGCGACTAGCGGAACTTCCTACGAGCAGTACTTC.

The chain uses TRBV7-6 and TRBJ2-3; 7 bases line up with TRBD2. Trimming took 0 bases from V and 1 from J; bases not matched to a gene: 7. The CDR3 length is 17 residues. Germline lookup yields CDR1 SGHVS and CDR2 FNYEAQ. The DNA for the CDR3 is TGTGCCAGCAGCTTAGCAGGTCGGCTAGCGGGCACAGATACGCAGTATTTT. It encodes CASSLAGRLAGTDTQYF.